This T cell receptor beta chain was observed in a study of T cell responses to AZD1222 COVID-19 vaccine. Overall study findings and caveats: Most donors were white British and more were female, and clonal diversity was possibly underestimated.

Germline V CDR1 and CDR2: MGHDK, SYGVNS. This CDR3 is 14 amino acids long. V lost 5 bases to trimming and J lost 1 base, with 6 bases between them. Measured with immunoSEQ multiplex PCR; TCRdb has only the in-frame clones, and not every one. This table holds some 170,000 clones, 75% to 90% found once. As regards this clone: Its cognate antigen is unknown.

This material consisted of peripheral blood, taken 28 days after the second dose of the MenACWY control vaccine. The TCR sequence derives from an adult who received the MenACWY meningococcal vaccine as a control. This chain uses TRBV25-1 with TRBJ2-6; D is undetermined. This CDR3 is CASSPTSGANVLTF. The DNA for the CDR3 is TGTGCCAGCAGTCCAACTTCTGGGGCCAACGTCCTGACTTTC.